One sample yielded the 30 T cell receptor beta chains listed below, sequenced in a study of blood T cell repertoires in COVID-19. Measured with immunoSEQ multiplex PCR; TCRdb has only the in-frame clones, and not every one. The sample includes 200,000 to 300,000 clones, 83% of them seen just once. The sample taken for sequencing was PBMCs or T cells enriched from blood (not recorded which). These receptors were collected from a woman between 40 and 55 years old who had been exposed to COVID-19.

This clone showed up just a few times. This chain links TRBV5-1 with TRBJ1-2; TRBD1 agrees at 7 bases. The V gene's germline CDR1 is SGHRS and CDR2 YFSETQ. The CDR3 consists of 15 residues. With 3 bases clipped from V and 0 bases from J, the junction kept 5 bases outside the gene matches. This chain's CDR3 is CASSWTGNTNYGYTF. The DNA for the CDR3 is TGCGCCAGCAGCTGGACAGGCAATACTAACTATGGCTACACCTTC.

The rearrangement joins TRBV6-6 to TRBJ1-5; D is ambiguous. The length of the CDR3 is 14 residues. Trimming shortened V by 2 bases and J by 6 bases, and 11 bases separated the two germline ends. Germline CDR1 is MNHNY and CDR2 is SVGAGI (reference sequence). The CDR3 sequence: CASSYGMSGQPQHF. CDR3 in DNA: TGTGCCAGCAGTTACGGCATGTCGGGTCAGCCCCAGCATTTT.

V and J are TRBV9 and TRBJ2-7; 9 nucleotides match TRBD1. CDR1 SGDLS and CDR2 YYNGEE come from the germline V gene. V lost 3 bases and J lost 4; bases outside the gene matches: 8. The length of the CDR3 is 15 residues. This chain's CDR3 is CASSALPGQGYEQYF. The CDR3 nucleotides read TGTGCCAGCAGCGCGTTACCGGGACAGGGTTACGAGCAGTACTTC.

Only a few counts were recorded for this clone. The V and J genes are TRBV2 and TRBJ2-7; 10 nucleotides line up with TRBD1. With V trimmed by 6 bases and J by 2 bases, 7 bases remained unmatched. This CDR3 contains 15 residues. CDR1 and CDR2 from the germline V gene are SNHLY and FYNNEI. CDR3 coding DNA: TGTGCCAGCAGCTCCTCCGGGACAGGGGCCTACGAGCAGTACTTC. Amino acids: CASSSSGTGAYEQYF. Filled out from reference TRBV2 and TRBJ2-7, the complete variable domain reads EPEVTQTPSHQVTQMGQEVILRCVPISNHLYFYWYRQILGQKVEFLVSFYNNEISEKSEIFDDQFSVERPDGSNFTLKIRSTKLEDSAMYFCASSSSGTGAYEQYFGPGTRLTVT.

The chain couples TRBV3-1 (or the pseudogene TRBV3-2) to TRBJ1-2, with 9 bases identical to TRBD1. This CDR3 has 15 residues. CDR1 is LGHDT, CDR2 YNNKEL, per germline (reference sequence). V shed 4 bases and J 4 bases; nucleotides not matched to a gene: 7. CDR3 nucleotides: TGTGCCAGCAGCCCTTCACAGGGGGCCGGCTATGGCTACACCTTC. Its protein is CASSPSQGAGYGYTF.

The genes are TRBV29-1 and TRBJ1-2, with D possibly matching TRBD1 (6 bases). Germline values: CDR1 SQVTM, CDR2 ANQGSEA. The V end was cut by 6 bases, the J end by 3 bases, with 17 bases between. The CDR3 runs 14 residues. This CDR3 is CSVIAGAGDYGYTF. The CDR3 DNA follows: TGCAGCGTAATAGCAGGGGCCGGGGACTATGGCTACACCTTC.

The chain links TRBV3-1 (or the pseudogene TRBV3-2) to TRBJ1-5; the match to TRBD1 covers 9 bases. Losses at the gene ends were 5 bases for V and 7 bases for J; bases not matched to a gene: 3. CDR3 length: 13 residues. Germline CDR1 reads LGHDT; CDR2 reads YNNKEL (reference sequence). CDR3 loop: CASSDRGSQPQHF. For the CDR3, the DNA is TGTGCCAGCAGCGACAGGGGGAGCCAGCCCCAGCATTTT.

This clone was found a few times. The chain combines TRBV7-9 with TRBJ1-1; D perhaps matches TRBD1 (6 bases). Germline V gives CDR1 SEHNR, CDR2 FQNEAQ (reference sequence). There are 12 residues in the CDR3. The V and J ends lost 9 bases and 1 base respectively, with 9 bases between them. The DNA of the CDR3 is TGTGCCAGTGGGGGCCGGAACACTGAAGCTTTCTTT. Translating gives CASGGRNTEAFF.

The chain joins TRBV4-1 to TRBJ1-5; D is possibly TRBD1 (5 bases). The ends were cut back, 4 bases at V and 4 bases at J, with 11 bases in the middle. The germline CDR1 and CDR2 sequences are MGHRA and YSYEKL. The CDR3 runs 14 residues. The chain's CDR3 is CASSRVGTNQPQHF. Here the CDR3 DNA reads TGCGCCAGCAGCCGGGTTGGGACTAATCAGCCCCAGCATTTT.

The sample holds a few counts of this clone. The rearrangement links TRBV11-2 to TRBJ1-3; tentative D call: TRBD1 (5 bases). The ends were cut back, 0 bases at V and 2 bases at J, with 14 bases in the middle. CDR3 length: 17 amino acids. In germline, CDR1 is SGHAT, CDR2 FQNNGV. Here the CDR3 reads CASSLDLQGRTGNTIYF. In nucleotides, the CDR3 is TGTGCCAGCAGCTTAGATCTTCAGGGTAGGACTGGAAACACCATATATTTT.

V usage is TRBV6-2 or TRBV6-3 and J usage is TRBJ2-3, with 9 bases that match TRBD2. CDR1 and CDR2 (germline): MNHEY, SVGEGT. The CDR3 spans 17 residues. J was trimmed by 4 bases and V by 0 bases; bases with no gene match: 8. This CDR3 reads CASSYSIGGGAADTQYF. The CDR3 DNA follows: TGTGCCAGCAGTTACTCGATAGGCGGGGGGGCTGCAGATACGCAGTATTTT.

The V and J genes are TRBV19 and TRBJ1-1, with 7 nucleotides matching TRBD1. Trimming at V came to 7 bases and at J to 8 bases, leaving 10 bases not matched to a gene. The CDR3 is made up of 13 amino acids. CDR1 is LNHDA and CDR2 is SQIVND in the germline V gene (reference sequence). The CDR3 loop reads CASTTQGTAEAFF. The CDR3 bases are TGTGCCAGTACCACCCAGGGGACAGCCGAAGCTTTCTTT.

This chain links TRBV21-1 with TRBJ1-2; TRBD1 was called by the table and not checked on the DNA. TRBV21-1 corresponds to a pseudogene. The CDR3 is 14 amino acids. The CDR3 coding sequence is TGTGCCAGCAGCAACTTCGCAGTCAACTATGGCTACACCTTC. Amino acids: CASSNFAVNYGYTF.

This chain uses TRBV6-2 or TRBV6-3 with TRBJ1-3, with no clear D. Germline-derived CDR1 and CDR2 are MNHEY and SVGEGT. The V end was cut by 6 bases, the J end by 2 bases, with 20 bases between. The CDR3 has 17 residues. DNA of the CDR3: TGTGCCAGCAGCCCTTACGGTCAGTTGGCGGCTGGAAACACCATATATTTT. As protein: CASSPYGQLAAGNTIYF.

The CDR3 loop is CASSPQAGLAETQYF. As DNA, the CDR3 is TGCGCCAGCAGCCCTCAGGCTGGGCTAGCGGAGACCCAGTACTTC. The chain links TRBV5-1 to TRBJ2-5, with a tentative D call TRBD2 (6 bases). Germline CDR1 and CDR2: SGHRS and YFSETQ. V was pared by 4 bases and J by 5 bases, with 18 bases between. There are 15 residues in the CDR3.

The table lists this clone with a few counts. This chain uses TRBV7-8 with TRBJ1-2; 7 bases are shared with TRBD1. The V gene's germline CDR1 is SGHVS and CDR2 FQNEAQ. V gave up 3 bases and J gave up 6 bases; unmatched junction bases: 10. The CDR3 covers 15 residues. The DNA of the CDR3 is TGTGCCAGCAGCTTTAGGGGGCAGGGGAAGAATGGCTACACCTTC. Protein product: CASSFRGQGKNGYTF.

This clone came up once. This chain links TRBV6-5 with TRBJ2-1; the match to TRBD1 covers 10 bases. CDR1 is MNHEY, CDR2 SVGAGI, per germline. The CDR3 runs 16 residues. The junction had 3 bases not matched to a gene; V was cut back by 0 bases and J by 4 bases. CDR3 sequence: CASSYSGDRGYNEQFF. The DNA for the CDR3 is TGTGCCAGCAGTTACTCGGGGGACAGGGGATACAATGAGCAGTTCTTC.

This chain uses TRBV3-1 (or the pseudogene TRBV3-2) with TRBJ1-6, with D perhaps matching TRBD1 (5 bases). V shed 0 bases and J shed 10 bases, with 16 bases lying between them. Looked up from germline, CDR1 is LGHDT and CDR2 is YNNKEL (reference sequence). This CDR3 is built from 16 residues. CDR3 residues: CASSQEQGFGGSPLHF. The CDR3 DNA reads TGTGCCAGCAGCCAAGAGCAGGGATTCGGTGGCTCACCCCTCCACTTT.

The chain has TRBV5-1 and TRBJ1-2; D might be TRBD1 (5 bases). Deletions cut 4 bases from V and 4 bases from J, with 14 bases between. Germline values: CDR1 SGHRS, CDR2 YFSETQ. The CDR3 is made up of 14 amino acids. Here the CDR3 reads CASSPGHGSYGYTF. DNA of the CDR3: TGCGCCAGCAGCCCAGGACACGGGTCCTATGGCTACACCTTC.

The chain has TRBV12-3 or TRBV12-4 and TRBJ1-1, with D hard to call. V dropped 3 bases and J dropped 5 bases, with 10 bases sitting between them. This CDR3 comprises 13 residues. This CDR3 reads CASSFNTRTEAFF. CDR3 DNA sequence: TGTGCCAGCAGTTTTAATACGAGAACTGAAGCTTTCTTT.

This chain connects TRBV2 to TRBJ1-1; 7 positions match TRBD1. The CDR3 is 17 residues long. Germline V lookup: CDR1 SNHLY, CDR2 FYNNEI. V lost 2 bases and J lost 0; bases outside the gene matches: 9. The CDR3 protein is CASSESPGQPVNTEAFF. CDR3 DNA sequence: TGTGCCAGCAGTGAAAGCCCGGGACAGCCTGTGAACACTGAAGCTTTCTTT.

This CDR3 is CSASLSGVYNEQFF. The CDR3 coding sequence is TGCAGTGCTAGTTTGAGCGGGGTCTACAATGAGCAGTTCTTC. The rearrangement links TRBV20-1 to TRBJ2-1; 7 nucleotides align to TRBD2. After removal of 3 bases from V and 3 bases from J, the junction contained 5 bases not matched to a gene. This CDR3 is built from 14 residues. Germline V gives CDR1 DFQATT, CDR2 SNEGSKA (reference sequence).

This chain links TRBV6-5 with TRBJ1-4; D not certain. The germline V and J ends were trimmed by 0 bases and 7 bases, with 15 bases remaining between them. Germline CDR1 and CDR2: MNHEY and SVGAGI. This CDR3 is 16 amino acids long. The CDR3 region is CASSYSKVSDVEKLFF. Written as DNA, the CDR3 is TGTGCCAGCAGTTACTCGAAGGTCAGCGACGTTGAAAAACTGTTTTTT.

J is TRBJ1-2 and V is TRBV5-4; TRBD1 might be the D (6 bases). Trimming took 4 bases from V and 1 from J, leaving 11 bases between them. The germline V gene has CDR1 SGHNT and CDR2 YYREEE (reference sequence). The CDR3 extends over 14 amino acids. The CDR3 sequence: CASSPRQDNYGYTF. CDR3 coding DNA: TGTGCCAGCAGCCCCCGACAGGATAACTATGGCTACACCTTC.

The V call is TRBV6-5, the J call TRBJ1-2, with a weak D call TRBD1 (6 bases). The CDR3 runs 14 residues. Trimming cost V 5 bases and J 4 bases, with 14 bases left between them. Germline values: CDR1 MNHEY, CDR2 SVGAGI. Written as DNA, the CDR3 is TGTGCCAGCAGTAATTCCGGGACAATCTATGGCTACACCTTC. Translating it yields CASSNSGTIYGYTF.

The rearrangement uses TRBV4-3 and TRBJ2-7, with TRBD2 as a possible D gene (7 bases). The CDR3 is made up of 16 amino acids. Per the germline V gene, CDR1 is LGHNA and CDR2 is YSLEER. V dropped 4 bases and J dropped 5 bases, with 21 bases sitting between them. CDR3 sequence (DNA): TGCGCCAGCAGCCGCGGTGGGGGGGCTCTTGTAGACGAGCAGTACTTC. Its protein product is CASSRGGGALVDEQYF.

The J gene is TRBJ2-3, the V gene TRBV9, with 11 bases lining up with TRBD2. Germline CDR1 is SGDLS and CDR2 is YYNGEE. V was pared by 0 bases and J by 5 bases, with 2 bases of the junction left unmatched. The CDR3 contains 15 residues. The CDR3 here is CASSVEGTSGDTQYF. The DNA of the CDR3 is TGTGCCAGCAGCGTAGAAGGGACTAGCGGAGATACGCAGTATTTT.

The chain joins TRBV7-2 to TRBJ2-5, with no clear D. V dropped 1 base and J dropped 4 bases, with 4 bases sitting between them. This CDR3 contains 12 residues. Germline assignment: CDR1 SGHTA and CDR2 FQGNSA. CDR3 sequence reads: CASSLDRETQYF. The CDR3 nucleotides read TGTGCCAGCAGCTTAGATAGAGAGACCCAGTACTTC.

J is TRBJ2-2 and V is TRBV5-4, with D possibly matching TRBD1 (6 bases). The germline V gene encodes CDR1 SGHNT and CDR2 YYREEE (reference sequence). The length of the CDR3 is 16 residues. V shed 1 base and J shed 4 bases, with 14 bases lying between them. The CDR3, as DNA: TGTGCCAGCAGCTTGTTAGGCAGGGGTGGCACCGGGGAGCTGTTTTTT. Its protein product is CASSLLGRGGTGELFF.

V gene TRBV9 combines with J gene TRBJ1-2; TRBD1 matches at 10 bases. Germline lookup yields CDR1 SGDLS and CDR2 YYNGEE. This CDR3 has 15 amino acids. J lost 3 bases, V lost 6 bases, and 8 bases had no gene match. The CDR3 sequence: CASTSTGGADYGYTF. CDR3 coding DNA: TGTGCCAGCACCTCGACAGGGGGCGCGGACTATGGCTACACCTTC.